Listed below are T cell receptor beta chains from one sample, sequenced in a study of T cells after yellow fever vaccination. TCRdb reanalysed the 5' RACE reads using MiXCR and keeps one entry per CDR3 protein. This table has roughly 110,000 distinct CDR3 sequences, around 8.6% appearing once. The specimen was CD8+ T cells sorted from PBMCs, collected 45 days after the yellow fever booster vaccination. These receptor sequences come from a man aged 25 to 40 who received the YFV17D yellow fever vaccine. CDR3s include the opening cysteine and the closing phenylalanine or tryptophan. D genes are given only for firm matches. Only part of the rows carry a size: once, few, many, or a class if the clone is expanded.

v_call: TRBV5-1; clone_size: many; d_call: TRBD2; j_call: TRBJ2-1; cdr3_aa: CASRRLAGDYNEQFF; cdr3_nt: TGCGCCAGCAGGAGGCTAGCGGGAGACTACAATGAGCAGTTCTTC
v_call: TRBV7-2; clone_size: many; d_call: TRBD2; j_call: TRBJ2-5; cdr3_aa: CASSTGTSGSYPETQYF; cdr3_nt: TGTGCCAGCAGCACTGGGACTAGCGGGAGTTACCCAGAGACCCAGTACTTC
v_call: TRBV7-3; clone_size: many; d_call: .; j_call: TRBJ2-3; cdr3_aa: CASSFGPTDTQYF; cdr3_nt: TGTGCCAGCAGCTTCGGACCAACAGATACGCAGTATTTT
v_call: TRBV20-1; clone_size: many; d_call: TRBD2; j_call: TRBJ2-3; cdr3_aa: CSAREWTSGSTDTQYF; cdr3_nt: TGCAGTGCTAGAGAATGGACTAGCGGTAGCACAGATACGCAGTATTTT
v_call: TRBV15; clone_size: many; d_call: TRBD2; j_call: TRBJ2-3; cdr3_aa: CATSKGLAGADTQYF; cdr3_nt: TGTGCCACCAGCAAAGGACTAGCGGGAGCAGATACGCAGTATTTT
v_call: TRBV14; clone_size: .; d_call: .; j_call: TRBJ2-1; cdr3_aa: CASSPPGGRGNEQFF; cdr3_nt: TGTGCCAGCAGCCCCCCCGGGGGCCGCGGAAATGAGCAGTTCTTC
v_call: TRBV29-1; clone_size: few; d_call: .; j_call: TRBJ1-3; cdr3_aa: CSVAGSGNTIYF; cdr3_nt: TGCAGCGTTGCGGGATCTGGAAACACCATATATTTT
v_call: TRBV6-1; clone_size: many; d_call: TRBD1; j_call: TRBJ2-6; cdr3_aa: CASRGGPDRYSGANVLTF; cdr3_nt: TGTGCCAGCAGAGGGGGCCCGGATCGATACTCTGGGGCCAACGTCCTGACTTTC
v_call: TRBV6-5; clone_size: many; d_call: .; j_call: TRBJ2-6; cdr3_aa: CAREVRANVLTF; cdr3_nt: TGTGCCAGGGAAGTCCGGGCCAACGTCCTGACTTTC
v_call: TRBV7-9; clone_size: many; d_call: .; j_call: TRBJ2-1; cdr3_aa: CASSLGQTYNEQFF; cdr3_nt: TGTGCCAGCAGCTTAGGACAGACCTACAATGAGCAGTTCTTC
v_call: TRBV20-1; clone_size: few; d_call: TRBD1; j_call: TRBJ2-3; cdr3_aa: CSAKTGGAFPGTDTQYF; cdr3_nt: TGCAGTGCTAAGACAGGGGGCGCATTCCCTGGCACAGATACGCAGTATTTT
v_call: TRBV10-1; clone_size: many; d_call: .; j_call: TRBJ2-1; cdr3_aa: CASSRGLGNEQFF; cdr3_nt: TGCGCCAGCAGTCGGGGGTTAGGCAATGAGCAGTTCTTC
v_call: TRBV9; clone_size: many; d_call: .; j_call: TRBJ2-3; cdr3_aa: CASSVADQEDTQYF; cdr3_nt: TGTGCCAGCAGCGTAGCGGATCAGGAAGATACGCAGTATTTT
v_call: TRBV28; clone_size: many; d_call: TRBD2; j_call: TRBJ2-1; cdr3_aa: CASSGRGRDNEQFF; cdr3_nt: TGTGCCAGCAGCGGGAGGGGAAGGGACAATGAGCAGTTCTTC
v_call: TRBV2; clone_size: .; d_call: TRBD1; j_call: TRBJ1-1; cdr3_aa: CASRKDRGFVQAFF; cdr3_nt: TGTGCCAGCAGAAAGGACAGGGGATTCGTTCAAGCTTTCTTT
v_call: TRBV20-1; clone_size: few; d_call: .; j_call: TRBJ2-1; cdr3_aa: CSARDYVSSYNEQFF; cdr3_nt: TGCAGTGCTAGAGATTACGTGAGCTCCTACAATGAGCAGTTCTTC
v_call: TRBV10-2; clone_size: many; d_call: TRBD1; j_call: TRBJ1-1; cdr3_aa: CASSVRGQSNTEAFF; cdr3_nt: TGCGCCAGCAGTGTTAGGGGACAGAGTAACACTGAAGCTTTCTTT
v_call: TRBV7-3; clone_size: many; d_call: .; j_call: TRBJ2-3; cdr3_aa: CASSLIAGSSTDTQYF; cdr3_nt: TGTGCCAGCAGCTTAATAGCCGGGAGCAGCACAGATACGCAGTATTTT
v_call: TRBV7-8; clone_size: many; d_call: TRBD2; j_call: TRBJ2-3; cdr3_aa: CASSLVMGTSGIGWDTQYF; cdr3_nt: TGTGCCAGCAGCTTAGTGATGGGGACTAGCGGAATTGGGTGGGATACGCAGTATTTT
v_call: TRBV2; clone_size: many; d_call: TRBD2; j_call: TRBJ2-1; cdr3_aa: CASRNSPLAGGDEQFF; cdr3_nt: TGTGCCAGCAGAAACTCACCCCTAGCGGGAGGCGATGAGCAGTTCTTC
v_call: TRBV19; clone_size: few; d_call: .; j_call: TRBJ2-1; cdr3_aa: CASSYPGSYNEQFF; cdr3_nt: TGTGCCAGTAGTTACCCAGGGTCCTACAATGAGCAGTTCTTC
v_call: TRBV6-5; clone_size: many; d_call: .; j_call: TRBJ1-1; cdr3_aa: CASSQGETEAFF; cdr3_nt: TGTGCCAGCAGCCAGGGCGAGACTGAAGCTTTCTTT
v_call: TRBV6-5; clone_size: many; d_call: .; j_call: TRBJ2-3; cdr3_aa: CASSSRRALSGTQYF; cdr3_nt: TGTGCCAGCAGTTCGCGACGGGCACTTTCGGGTACGCAGTATTTT
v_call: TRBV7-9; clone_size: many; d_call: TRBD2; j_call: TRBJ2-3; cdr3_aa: CASSLVAGGVDTQYF; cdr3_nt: TGTGCCAGCAGCTTAGTGGCGGGAGGTGTAGATACGCAGTATTTT
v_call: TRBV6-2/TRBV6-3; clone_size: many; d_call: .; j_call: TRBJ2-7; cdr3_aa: CASSYGGEQYF; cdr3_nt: TGTGCCAGCAGTTACGGTGGCGAGCAGTACTTC
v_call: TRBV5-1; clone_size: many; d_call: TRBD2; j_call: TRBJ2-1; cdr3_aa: CASSPTSGAYNEQFF; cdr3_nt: TGCGCCAGCAGCCCCACTAGCGGAGCATACAATGAGCAGTTCTTC
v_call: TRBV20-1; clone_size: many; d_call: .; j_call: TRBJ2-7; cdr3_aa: CSARDLAGPSYEQYF; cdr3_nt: TGCAGTGCTAGAGATCTGGCTGGACCTTCCTACGAGCAGTACTTC
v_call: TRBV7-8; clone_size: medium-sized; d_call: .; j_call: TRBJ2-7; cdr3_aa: CASSLKGVGYEQYF; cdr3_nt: TGTGCCAGCAGCTTAAAGGGAGTGGGTTACGAGCAGTACTTC
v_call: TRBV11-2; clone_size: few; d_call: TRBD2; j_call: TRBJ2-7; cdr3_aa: CASSLSPVKSGINLGYEQYF; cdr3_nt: TGTGCCAGCAGCTTAAGCCCTGTGAAGAGCGGGATTAACTTAGGCTACGAGCAGTACTTC
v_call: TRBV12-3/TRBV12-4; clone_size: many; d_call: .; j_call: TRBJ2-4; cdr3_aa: CASSLGVTPAGNIQYF; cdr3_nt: TGTGCCAGCAGTTTAGGGGTCACACCGGCGGGAAACATTCAGTACTTC
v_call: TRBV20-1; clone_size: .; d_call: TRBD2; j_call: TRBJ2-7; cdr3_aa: CSACRSGRTPYEQYF; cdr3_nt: TGCAGTGCTTGCCGTAGCGGGAGGACCCCCTACGAGCAGTACTTC
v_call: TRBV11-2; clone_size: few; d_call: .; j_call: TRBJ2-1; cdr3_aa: CASSLWGGGLSSYNEQFF; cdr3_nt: TGTGCCAGCAGCTTATGGGGAGGGGGGCTAAGCTCCTACAATGAGCAGTTCTTC
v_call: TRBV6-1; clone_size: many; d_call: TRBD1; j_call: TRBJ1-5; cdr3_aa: CASRDREGQPQHF; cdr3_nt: TGTGCCAGCAGGGACAGGGAGGGACAGCCCCAGCATTTT
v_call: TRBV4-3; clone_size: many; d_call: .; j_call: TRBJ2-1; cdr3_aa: CASSQGGTEQFF; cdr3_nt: TGCGCCAGCAGCCAGGGGGGAACTGAGCAGTTCTTC
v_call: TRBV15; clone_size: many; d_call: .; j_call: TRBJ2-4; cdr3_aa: CATSNGTLEDKNIQYF; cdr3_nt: TGTGCCACCAGCAACGGGACACTGGAGGACAAAAACATTCAGTACTTC
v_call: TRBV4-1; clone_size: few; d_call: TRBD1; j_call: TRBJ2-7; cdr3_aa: CASSPRQGATYEQYF; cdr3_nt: TGCGCCAGCAGCCCTCGACAGGGGGCCACCTACGAGCAGTACTTC
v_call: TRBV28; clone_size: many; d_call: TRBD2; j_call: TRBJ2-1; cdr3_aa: CASSLGGLAGGRYNEQFF; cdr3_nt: TGTGCCAGCAGTTTGGGAGGACTAGCGGGAGGGAGGTACAATGAGCAGTTCTTC
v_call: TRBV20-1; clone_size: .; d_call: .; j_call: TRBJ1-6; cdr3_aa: CSAVSRYNSPLHF; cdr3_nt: TGCAGTGCTGTGAGCCGGTATAATTCACCCCTCCACTTT
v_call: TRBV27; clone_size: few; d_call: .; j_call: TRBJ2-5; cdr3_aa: CASSSQGLETQYF; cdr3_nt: TGTGCCAGCAGTTCTCAGGGCCTGGAGACCCAGTACTTC
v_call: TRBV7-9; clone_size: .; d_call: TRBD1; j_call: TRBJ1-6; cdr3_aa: CASSYGQGDWSPLHF; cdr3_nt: TGTGCCAGCAGCTACGGACAGGGGGATTGGTCACCCCTCCACTTT
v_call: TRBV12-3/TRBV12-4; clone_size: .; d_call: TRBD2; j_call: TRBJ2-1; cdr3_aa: CASSSVAGVLYEQFF; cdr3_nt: TGTGCCAGCAGTTCAGTTGCGGGAGTCTTATATGAGCAGTTCTTC
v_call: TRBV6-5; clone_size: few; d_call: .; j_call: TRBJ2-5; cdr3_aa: CASRTAGETQYF; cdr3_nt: TGTGCCAGCAGGACGGCCGGGGAGACCCAGTACTTC
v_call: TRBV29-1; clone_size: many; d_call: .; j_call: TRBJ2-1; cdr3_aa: CSARKGLNEQFF; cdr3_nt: TGCAGCGCGAGGAAGGGACTCAATGAGCAGTTCTTC
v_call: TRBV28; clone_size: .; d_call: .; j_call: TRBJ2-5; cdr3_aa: CASSLYRAQETQYF; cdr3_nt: TGTGCCAGCAGTTTATACAGGGCACAAGAGACCCAGTACTTC
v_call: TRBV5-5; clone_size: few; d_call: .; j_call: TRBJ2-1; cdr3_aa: CARSLALYNEQFF; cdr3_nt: TGTGCCAGGAGCTTGGCTCTCTACAATGAGCAGTTCTTC
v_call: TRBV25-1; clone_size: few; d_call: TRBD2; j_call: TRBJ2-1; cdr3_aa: CASSELTSGRDEQFF; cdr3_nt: TGTGCCAGCAGTGAACTGACTAGCGGGAGGGATGAGCAGTTCTTC